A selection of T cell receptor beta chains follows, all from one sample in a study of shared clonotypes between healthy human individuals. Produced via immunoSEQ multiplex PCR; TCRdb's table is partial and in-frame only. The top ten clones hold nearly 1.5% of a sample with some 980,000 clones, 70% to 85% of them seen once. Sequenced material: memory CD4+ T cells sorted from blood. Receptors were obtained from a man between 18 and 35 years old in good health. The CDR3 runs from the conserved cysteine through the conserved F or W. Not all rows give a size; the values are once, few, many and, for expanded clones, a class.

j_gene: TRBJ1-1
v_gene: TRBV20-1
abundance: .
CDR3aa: CSAFRTVEAFF

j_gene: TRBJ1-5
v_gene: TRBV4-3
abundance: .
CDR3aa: CASSQEYRSNQPQHF

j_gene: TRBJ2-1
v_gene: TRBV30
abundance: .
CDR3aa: CAWERERNEQFF

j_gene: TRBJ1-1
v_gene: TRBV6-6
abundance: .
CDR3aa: CASSLQGKTAEAFF

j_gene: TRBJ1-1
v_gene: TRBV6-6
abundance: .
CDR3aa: CASSSRTGNTEAFF

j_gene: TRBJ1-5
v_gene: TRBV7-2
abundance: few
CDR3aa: CASSSGMGRANQPQHF

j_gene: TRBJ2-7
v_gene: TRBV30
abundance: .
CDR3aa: CAWSSGGRHEQYF

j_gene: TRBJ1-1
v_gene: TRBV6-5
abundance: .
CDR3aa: CASNPAGARTEAFF

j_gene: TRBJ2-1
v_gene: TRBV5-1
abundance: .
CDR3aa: CASSDNREQFF

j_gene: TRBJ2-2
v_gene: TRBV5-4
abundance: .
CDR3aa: CASSLDRANTGELFF

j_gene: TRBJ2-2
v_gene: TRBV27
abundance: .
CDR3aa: CASSLDYTNTGELFF

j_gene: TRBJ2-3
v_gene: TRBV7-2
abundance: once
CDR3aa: CASSPDSSGSPADTQYF

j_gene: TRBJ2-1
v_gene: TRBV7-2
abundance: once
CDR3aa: CASSRTSERQFF

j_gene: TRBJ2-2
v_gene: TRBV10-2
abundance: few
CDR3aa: CASSLTGVTGELFF

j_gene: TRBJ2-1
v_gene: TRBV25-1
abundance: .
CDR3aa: CASSLRDRGNEQFF

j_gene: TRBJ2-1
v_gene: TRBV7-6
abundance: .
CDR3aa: CASSLEGGSLSYNEQFF

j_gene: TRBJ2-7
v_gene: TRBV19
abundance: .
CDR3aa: CASSIWDRGSYEQYF

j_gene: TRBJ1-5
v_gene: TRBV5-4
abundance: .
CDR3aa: CASSWDRGQPQHF

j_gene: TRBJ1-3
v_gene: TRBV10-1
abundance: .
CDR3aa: CASSPSGSGNTIYF

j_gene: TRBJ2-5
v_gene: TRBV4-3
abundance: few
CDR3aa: CASSQDTGPRSQETQYF

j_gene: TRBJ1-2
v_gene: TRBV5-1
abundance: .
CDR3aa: CASSFTGTGHYGYTF

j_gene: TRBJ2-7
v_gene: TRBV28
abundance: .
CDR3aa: CASRPGADRGREQYF

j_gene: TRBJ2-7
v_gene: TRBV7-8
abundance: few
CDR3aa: CASSLVLGEQYF

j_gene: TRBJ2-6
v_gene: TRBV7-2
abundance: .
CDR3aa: CASSSQLSGANVLTF

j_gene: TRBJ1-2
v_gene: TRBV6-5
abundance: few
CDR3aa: CASTRGHGYTF

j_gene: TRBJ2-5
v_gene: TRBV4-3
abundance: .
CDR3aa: CASSQDRTSGIQYF

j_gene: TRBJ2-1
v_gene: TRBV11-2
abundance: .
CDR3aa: CASSPPFALYNEQFF

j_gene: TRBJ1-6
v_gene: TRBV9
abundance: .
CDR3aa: CASSVGHRLGNSPLHF

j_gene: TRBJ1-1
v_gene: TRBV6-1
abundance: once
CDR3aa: CASSEKLGTEAFF

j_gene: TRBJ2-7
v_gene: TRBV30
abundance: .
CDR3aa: CALVRKGANEQYF

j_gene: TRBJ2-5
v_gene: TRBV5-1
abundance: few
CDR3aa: CASSLNGLAGQETQYF

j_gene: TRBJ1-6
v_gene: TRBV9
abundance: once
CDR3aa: CASSVVANSPLHF

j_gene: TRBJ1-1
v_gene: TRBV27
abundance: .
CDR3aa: CASSYLSEAFF

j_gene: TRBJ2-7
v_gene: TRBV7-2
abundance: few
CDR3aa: CASSLSTAVYEQYF

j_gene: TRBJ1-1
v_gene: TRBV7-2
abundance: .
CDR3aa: CASSLARQNTEAFF

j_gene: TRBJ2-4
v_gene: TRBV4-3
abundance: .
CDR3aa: CASSQGVQGIQYF

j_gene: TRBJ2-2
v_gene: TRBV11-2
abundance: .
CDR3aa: CASSRLAGTPGELFF

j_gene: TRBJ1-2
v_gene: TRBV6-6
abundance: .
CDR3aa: CAISDLMTGGYTF

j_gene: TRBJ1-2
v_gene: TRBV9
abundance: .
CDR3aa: CASSEAGTGGGYTF

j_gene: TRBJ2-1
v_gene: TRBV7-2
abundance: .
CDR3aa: CASSLQSSSYNEQFF

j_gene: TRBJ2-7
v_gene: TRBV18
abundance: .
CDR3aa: CASSGPGQGAYGQYF

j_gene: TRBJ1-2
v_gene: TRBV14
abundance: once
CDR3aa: CASSQVEPNYGYTF

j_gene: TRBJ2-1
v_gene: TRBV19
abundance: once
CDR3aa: CASNLRGGTYNEQFF

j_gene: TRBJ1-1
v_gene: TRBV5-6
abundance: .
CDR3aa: CASSGPAGGHTEAFF

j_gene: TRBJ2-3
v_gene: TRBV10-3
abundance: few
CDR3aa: CAISEGGGTDTQYF

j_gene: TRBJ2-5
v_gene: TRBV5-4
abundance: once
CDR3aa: CASRGDRGQETQYF

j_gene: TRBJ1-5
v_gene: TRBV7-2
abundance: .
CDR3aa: CASSSRGQPQHF

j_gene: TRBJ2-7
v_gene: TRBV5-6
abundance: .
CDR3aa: CASSLGQGRYEQYF

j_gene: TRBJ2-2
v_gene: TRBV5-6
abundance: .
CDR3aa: CASADRGWGGELFF

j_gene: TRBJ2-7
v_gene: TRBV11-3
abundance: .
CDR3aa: CASSLTAQGRGEQYF

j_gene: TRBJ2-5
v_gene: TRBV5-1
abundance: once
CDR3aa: CASSPQGETQYF

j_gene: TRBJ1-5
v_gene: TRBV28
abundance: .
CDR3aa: CASKQKDQPQHF

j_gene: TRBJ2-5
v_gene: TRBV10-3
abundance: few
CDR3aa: CAIKGTDQETQYF